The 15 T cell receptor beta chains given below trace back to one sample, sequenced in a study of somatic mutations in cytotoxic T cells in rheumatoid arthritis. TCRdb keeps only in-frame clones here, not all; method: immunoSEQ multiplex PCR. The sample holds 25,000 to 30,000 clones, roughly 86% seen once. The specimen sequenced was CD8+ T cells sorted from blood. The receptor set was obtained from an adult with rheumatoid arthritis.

The CDR3 loop is CASIRGAGLYNEQFF. CDR3 sequence (DNA): TGTGCCAGCATCCGAGGGGCGGGGCTCTACAATGAGCAGTTCTTC. The J gene is TRBJ2-1, the V gene TRBV27; D possibly corresponds to TRBD2 (6 bases). CDR1 MNHEY and CDR2 SMNVEV come from the germline V gene (reference sequence). V was trimmed by 7 bases and J by 3 bases, leaving 16 bases between them. The CDR3 extends over 15 amino acids.

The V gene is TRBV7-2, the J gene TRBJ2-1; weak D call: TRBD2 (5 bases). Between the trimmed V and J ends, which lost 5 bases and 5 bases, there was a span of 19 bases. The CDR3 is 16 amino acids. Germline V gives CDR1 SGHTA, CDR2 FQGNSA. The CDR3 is CASSDRTSRVHNEQFF. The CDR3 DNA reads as TGTGCCAGCAGCGACCGGACTTCCCGGGTTCACAATGAGCAGTTCTTC.

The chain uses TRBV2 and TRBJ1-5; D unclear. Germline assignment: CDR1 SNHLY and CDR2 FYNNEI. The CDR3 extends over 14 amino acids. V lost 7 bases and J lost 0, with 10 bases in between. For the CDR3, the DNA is TGTGCCAGCAAAGGACCCGATAGCAATCAGCCCCAGCATTTT. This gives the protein CASKGPDSNQPQHF. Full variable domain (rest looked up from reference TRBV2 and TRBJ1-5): EPEVTQTPSHQVTQMGQEVILRCVPISNHLYFYWYRQILGQKVEFLVSFYNNEISEKSEIFDDQFSVERPDGSNFTLKIRSTKLEDSAMYFCASKGPDSNQPQHFGDGTRLSIL.

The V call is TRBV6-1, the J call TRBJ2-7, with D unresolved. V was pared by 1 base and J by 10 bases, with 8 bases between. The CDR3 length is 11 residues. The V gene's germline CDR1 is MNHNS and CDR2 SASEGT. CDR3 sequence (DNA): TGTGCCAGCAGTGAAGGTGGAGATCAGTACTTC. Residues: CASSEGGDQYF.

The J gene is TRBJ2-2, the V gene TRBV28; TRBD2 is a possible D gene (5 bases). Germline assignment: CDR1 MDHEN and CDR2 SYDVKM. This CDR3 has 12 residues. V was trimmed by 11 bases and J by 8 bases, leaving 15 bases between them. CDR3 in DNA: TGTGCCGGGCGGACTGTAGGGGGGGAGCTGTTTTTT. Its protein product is CAGRTVGGELFF.

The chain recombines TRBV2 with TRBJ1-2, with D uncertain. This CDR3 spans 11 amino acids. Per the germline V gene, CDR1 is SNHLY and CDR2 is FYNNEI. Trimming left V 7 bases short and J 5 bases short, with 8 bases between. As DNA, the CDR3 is TGTGCCAGCATAGTAGTTTATGGCTACACCTTC. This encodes CASIVVYGYTF.

The CDR3 bases are TGTGCCAGCAGCCAGGGGTCCGAGCAGTACTTC. Translation: CASSQGSEQYF. The V and J genes are TRBV7-3 and TRBJ2-7; possibly TRBD1 for D (6 bases). The CDR3 has 11 residues. V was shortened by 5 bases and J by 6 bases, with 8 bases between the two germline ends. CDR1 and CDR2 from the germline V gene are SGHTA and FQGTGA.

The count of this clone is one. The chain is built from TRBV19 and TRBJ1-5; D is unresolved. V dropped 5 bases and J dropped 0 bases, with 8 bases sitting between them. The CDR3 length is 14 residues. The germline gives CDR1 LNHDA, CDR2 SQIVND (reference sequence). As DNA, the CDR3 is TGTGCCAGTAGTGCGCAAGCTAGCAATCAGCCCCAGCATTTT. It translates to CASSAQASNQPQHF.

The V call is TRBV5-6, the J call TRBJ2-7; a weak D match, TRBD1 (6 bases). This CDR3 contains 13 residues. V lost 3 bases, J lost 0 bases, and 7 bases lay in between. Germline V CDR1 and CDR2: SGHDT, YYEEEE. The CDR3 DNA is TGTGCCAGCAGCTCGGACAGCTCCTACGAGCAGTACTTC. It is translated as CASSSDSSYEQYF.

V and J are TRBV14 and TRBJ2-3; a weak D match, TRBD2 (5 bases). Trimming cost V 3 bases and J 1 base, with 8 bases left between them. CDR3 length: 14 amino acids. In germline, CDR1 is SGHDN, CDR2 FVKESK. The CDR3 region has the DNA TGTGCCAGCAGCCAGTACGGGGGCACAGATACGCAGTATTTT. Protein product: CASSQYGGTDTQYF.

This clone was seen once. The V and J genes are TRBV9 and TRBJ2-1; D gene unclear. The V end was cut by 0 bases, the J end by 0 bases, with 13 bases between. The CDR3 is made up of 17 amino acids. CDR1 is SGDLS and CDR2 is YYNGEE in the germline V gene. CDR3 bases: TGTGCCAGCAGCGTAGATTTGGATGGGAACTCCTACAATGAGCAGTTCTTC. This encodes CASSVDLDGNSYNEQFF. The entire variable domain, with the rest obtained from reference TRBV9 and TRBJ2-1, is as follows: DSGVTQTPKHLITATGQRVTLRCSPRSGDLSVYWYQQSLDQGLQFLIQYYNGEERAKGNILERFSAQQFPDLHSELNLSSLELGDSALYFCASSVDLDGNSYNEQFFGPGTRLTVL.

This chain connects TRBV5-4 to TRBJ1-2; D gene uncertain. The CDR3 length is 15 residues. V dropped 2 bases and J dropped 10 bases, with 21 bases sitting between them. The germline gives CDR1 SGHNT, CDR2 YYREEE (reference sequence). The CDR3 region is CASSFLGGEPPSYTF. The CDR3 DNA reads TGTGCCAGCAGCTTCTTGGGAGGAGAGCCCCCGTCCTACACCTTC.

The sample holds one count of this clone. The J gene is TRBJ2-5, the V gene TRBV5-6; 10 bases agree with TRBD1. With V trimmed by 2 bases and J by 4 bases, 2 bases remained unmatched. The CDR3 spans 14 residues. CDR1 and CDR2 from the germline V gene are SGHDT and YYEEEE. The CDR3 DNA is TGTGCCAGCAGCTTTGGGACAGGGGCAGAGACCCAGTACTTC. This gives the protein CASSFGTGAETQYF.

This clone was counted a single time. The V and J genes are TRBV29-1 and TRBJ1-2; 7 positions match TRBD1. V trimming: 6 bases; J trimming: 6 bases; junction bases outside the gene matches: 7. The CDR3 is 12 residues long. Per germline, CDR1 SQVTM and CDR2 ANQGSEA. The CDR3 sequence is CSVGTATNGYTF. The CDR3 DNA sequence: TGCAGCGTCGGGACAGCTACAAATGGCTACACCTTC.

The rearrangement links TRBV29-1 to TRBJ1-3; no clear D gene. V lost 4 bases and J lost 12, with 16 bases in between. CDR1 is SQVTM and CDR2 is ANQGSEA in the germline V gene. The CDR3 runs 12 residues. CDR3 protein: CSVVGETANIYF. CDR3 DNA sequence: TGCAGCGTTGTGGGCGAGACGGCTAACATATATTTT.